The sequence of this T cell receptor beta chain was determined in a study of shared clonotypes between healthy human individuals. Sorted-subset replicate PCRs used 150 to 200 ng of genomic DNA. This amount corresponded to approximately 30,000 T cell genomes. Sequencing used immunoSEQ multiplex PCR; TCRdb keeps in-frame clones, though not all of them. Of over 400,000 clones listed, 95% to 96% are singletons. The germline V gene has CDR1 MDHEN and CDR2 SYDVKM. The germline V and J ends were trimmed by 10 bases and 0 bases, with 11 bases remaining between them. This CDR3 is built from 13 residues. The specimen was naive CD4+ T cells sorted from blood. As to subset: CD45RA+ positively selected. This receptor was obtained from a woman aged 30 to 39 in good health. The chain joins TRBV28 to TRBJ2-3; TRBD2 is a possible D gene (5 bases). The CDR3 DNA sequence: TGTGCCACTTGTTTAGCGAGCACAGATACGCAGTATTTT. Translated, it gives CATCLASTDTQYF.